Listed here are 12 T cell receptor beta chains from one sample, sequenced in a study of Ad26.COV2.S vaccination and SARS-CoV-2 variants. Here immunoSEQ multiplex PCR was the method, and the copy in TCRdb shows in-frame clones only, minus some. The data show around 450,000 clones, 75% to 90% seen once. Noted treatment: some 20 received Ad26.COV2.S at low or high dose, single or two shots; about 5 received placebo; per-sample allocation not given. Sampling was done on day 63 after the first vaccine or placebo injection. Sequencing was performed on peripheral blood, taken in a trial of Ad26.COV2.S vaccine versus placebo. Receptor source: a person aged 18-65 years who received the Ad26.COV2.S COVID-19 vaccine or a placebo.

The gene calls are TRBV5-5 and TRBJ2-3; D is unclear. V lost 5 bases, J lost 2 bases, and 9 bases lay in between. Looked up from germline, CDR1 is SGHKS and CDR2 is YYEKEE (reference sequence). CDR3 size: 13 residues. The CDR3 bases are TGTGCCAGCAGGACTTCTGCCACAGATACGCAGTATTTT. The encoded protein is CASRTSATDTQYF.

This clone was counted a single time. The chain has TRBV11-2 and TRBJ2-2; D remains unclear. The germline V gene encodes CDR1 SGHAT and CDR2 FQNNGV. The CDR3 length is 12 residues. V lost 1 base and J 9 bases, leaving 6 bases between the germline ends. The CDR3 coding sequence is TGTGCCAGCAGCTTAGTACAGCGGGAGCTGTTTTTT. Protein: CASSLVQRELFF.

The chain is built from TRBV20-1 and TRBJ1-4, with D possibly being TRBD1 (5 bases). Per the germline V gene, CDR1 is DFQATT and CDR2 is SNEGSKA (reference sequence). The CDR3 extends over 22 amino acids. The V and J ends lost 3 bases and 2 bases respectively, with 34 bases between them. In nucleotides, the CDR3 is TGCAGTGCTAGTAATTTTTGGGGCCAGTGGGTTGAAAGGGGTAGGACTAATGAAAAACTGTTTTTT. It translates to CSASNFWGQWVERGRTNEKLFF.

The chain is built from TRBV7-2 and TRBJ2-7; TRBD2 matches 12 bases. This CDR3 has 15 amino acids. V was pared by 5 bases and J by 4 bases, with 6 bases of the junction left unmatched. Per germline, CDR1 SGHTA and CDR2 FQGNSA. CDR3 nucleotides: TGTGCCAGCAGCATGGGGACTAGCGGGTATTACGAGCAGTACGTC. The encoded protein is CASSMGTSGYYEQYV.

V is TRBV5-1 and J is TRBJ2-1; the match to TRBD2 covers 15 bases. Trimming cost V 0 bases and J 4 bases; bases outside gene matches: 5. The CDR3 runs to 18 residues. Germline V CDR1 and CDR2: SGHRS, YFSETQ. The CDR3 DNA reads TGCGCCAGCAGCTTGGGGACTAGCGGGGGGGCCATTTACAATGAGCAGTTCTTC. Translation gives CASSLGTSGGAIYNEQFF. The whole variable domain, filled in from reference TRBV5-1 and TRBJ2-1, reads KAGVTQTPRYLIKTRGQQVTLSCSPISGHRSVSWYQQTPGQGLQFLFEYFSETQRNKGNFPGRFSGRQFSNSRSEMNVSTLELGDSALYLCASSLGTSGGAIYNEQFFGPGTRLTVL.

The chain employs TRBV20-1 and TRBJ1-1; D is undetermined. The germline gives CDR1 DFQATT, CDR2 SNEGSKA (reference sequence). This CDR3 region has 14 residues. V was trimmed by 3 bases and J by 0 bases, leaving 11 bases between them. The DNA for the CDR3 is TGCAGTGCTAGTAGCCCCAGCATGAACACTGAAGCTTTCTTT. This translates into CSASSPSMNTEAFF.

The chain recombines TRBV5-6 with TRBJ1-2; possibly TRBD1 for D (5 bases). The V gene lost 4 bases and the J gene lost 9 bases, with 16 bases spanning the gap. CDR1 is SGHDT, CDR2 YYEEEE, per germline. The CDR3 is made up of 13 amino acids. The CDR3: CASSPGTVLRYTF. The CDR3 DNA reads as TGTGCCAGCAGCCCGGGGACGGTGCTTCGCTACACCTTC.

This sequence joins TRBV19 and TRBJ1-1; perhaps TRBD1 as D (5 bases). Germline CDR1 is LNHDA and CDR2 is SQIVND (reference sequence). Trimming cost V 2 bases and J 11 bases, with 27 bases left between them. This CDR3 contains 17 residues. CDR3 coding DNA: TGTGCCAGTAGTATATCCCGTGGGGGTCTGGGCCCCCCTGGGGCTTTCTTT. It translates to CASSISRGGLGPPGAFF.

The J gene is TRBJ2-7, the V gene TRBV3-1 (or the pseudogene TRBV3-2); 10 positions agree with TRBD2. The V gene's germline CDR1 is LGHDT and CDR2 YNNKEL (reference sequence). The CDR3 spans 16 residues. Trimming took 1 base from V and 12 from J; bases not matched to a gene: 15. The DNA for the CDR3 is TGTGCCAGCAGCCAAGTTTTTTCTAGCGGGAGACCGAGGATGTACGTC. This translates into CASSQVFSSGRPRMYV.

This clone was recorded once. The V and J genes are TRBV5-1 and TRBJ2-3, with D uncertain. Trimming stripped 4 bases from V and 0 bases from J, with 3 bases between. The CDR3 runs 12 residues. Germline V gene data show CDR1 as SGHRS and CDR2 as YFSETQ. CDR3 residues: CASSASTDTQYF. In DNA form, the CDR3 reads TGCGCCAGCAGCGCGAGCACAGATACGCAGTATTTT.

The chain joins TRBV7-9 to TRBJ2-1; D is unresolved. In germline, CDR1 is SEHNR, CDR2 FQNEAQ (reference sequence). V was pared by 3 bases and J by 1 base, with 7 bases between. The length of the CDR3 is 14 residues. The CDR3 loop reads CASSFDRSYNEQFF. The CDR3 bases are TGTGCCAGCAGCTTCGATAGGTCCTACAATGAGCAGTTCTTC.

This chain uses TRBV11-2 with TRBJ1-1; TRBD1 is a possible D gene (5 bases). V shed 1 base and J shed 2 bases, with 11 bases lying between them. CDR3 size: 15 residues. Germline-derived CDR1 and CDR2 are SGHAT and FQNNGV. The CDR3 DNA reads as TGTGCCAGCAGCTTAGTATGGGGGGGTAACACTGAAGCTTTCTTT. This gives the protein CASSLVWGGNTEAFF.